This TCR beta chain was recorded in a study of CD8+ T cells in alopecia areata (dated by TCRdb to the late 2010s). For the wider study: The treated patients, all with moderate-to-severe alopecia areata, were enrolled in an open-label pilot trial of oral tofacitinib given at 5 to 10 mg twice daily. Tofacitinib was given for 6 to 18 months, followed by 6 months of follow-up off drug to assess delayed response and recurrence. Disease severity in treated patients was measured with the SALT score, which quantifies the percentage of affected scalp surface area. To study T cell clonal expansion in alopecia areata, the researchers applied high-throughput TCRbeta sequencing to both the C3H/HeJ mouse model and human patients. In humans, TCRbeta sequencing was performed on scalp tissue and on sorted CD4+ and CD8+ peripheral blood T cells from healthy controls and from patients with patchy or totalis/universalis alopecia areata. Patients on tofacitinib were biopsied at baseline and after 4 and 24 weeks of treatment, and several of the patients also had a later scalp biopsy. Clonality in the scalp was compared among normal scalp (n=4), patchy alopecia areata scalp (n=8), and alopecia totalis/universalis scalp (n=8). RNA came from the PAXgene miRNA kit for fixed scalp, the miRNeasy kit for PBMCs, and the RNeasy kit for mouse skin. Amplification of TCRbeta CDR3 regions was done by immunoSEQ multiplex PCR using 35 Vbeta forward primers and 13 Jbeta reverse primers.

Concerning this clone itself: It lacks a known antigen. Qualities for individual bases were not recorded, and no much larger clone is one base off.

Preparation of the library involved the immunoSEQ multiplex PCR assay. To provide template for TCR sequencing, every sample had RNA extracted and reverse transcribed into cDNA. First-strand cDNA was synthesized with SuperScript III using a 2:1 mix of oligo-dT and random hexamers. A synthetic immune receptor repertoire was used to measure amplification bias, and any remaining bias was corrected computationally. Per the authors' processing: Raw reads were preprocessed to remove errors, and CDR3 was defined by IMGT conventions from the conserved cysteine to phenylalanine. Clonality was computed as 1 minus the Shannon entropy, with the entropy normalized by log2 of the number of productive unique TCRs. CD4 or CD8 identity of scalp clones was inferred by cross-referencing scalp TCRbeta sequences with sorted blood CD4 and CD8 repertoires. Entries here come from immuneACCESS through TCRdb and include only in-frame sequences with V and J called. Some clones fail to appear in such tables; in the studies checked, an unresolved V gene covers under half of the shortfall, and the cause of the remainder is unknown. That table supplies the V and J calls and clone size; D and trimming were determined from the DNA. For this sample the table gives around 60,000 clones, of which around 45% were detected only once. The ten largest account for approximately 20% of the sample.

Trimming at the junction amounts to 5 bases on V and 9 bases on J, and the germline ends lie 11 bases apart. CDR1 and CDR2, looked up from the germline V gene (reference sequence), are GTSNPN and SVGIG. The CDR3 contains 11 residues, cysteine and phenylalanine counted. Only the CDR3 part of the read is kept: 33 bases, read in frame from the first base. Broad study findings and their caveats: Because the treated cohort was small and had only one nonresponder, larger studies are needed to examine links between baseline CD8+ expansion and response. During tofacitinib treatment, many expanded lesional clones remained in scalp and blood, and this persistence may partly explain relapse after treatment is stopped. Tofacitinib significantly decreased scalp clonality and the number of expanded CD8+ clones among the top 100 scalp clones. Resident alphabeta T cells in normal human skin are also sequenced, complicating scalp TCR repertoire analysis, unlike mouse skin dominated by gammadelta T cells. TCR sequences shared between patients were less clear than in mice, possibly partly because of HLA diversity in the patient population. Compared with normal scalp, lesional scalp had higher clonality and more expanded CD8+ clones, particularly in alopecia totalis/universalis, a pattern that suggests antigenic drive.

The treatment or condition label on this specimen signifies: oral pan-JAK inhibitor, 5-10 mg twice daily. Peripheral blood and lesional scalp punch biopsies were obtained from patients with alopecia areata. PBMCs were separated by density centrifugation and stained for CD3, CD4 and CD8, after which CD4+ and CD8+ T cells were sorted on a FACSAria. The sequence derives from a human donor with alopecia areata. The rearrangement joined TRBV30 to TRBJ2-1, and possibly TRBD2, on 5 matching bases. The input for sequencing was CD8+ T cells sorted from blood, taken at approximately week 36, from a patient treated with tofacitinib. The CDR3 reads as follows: CAWERGLEQFF. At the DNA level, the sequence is TGTGCCTGGGAACGGGGTCTTGAGCAGTTCTTC.